These T cell receptor beta chains were read from a single sample in a study of early T cells in non-severe SARS-CoV-2 infection. MiXCR, applied by TCRdb to the 5' RACE reads, yields one record per CDR3 protein. This table holds 70,000 to 90,000 distinct CDR3 sequences, 12% found once. The sequencing input was whole blood. The receptors originated from an adult who was a healthcare worker with PCR-confirmed SARS-CoV-2 infection or an uninfected control (not recorded which). Each CDR3 is given with its conserved first and last residue. Fields, in order: D gene, J gene, clone size, V gene, CDR3 protein, CDR3 DNA. A D gene is named only where the DNA matches it firmly. Expanded clones are given a class, and other clones once, few, many or no size at all.

TRBD2	TRBJ2-3	few	TRBV10-1	CASSPTSGSMTDTQYF	TGCGCCAGCAGTCCGACTAGCGGGAGTATGACAGATACGCAGTATTTT
TRBD2	TRBJ2-5	many	TRBV5-1	CASSWGTSGKETQYF	TGCGCCAGCAGCTGGGGGACTAGCGGGAAAGAGACCCAGTACTTC
TRBD2	TRBJ2-5	few	TRBV5-1	CASRVLAGKETQYF	TGCGCCAGCAGAGTACTAGCGGGGAAGGAGACCCAGTACTTC
.	TRBJ2-1	many	TRBV19	CASSIRSPSTYNEQFF	TGTGCCAGTAGTATTAGGAGTCCAAGTACCTACAATGAGCAGTTCTTC
TRBD2	TRBJ2-3	.	TRBV27	CASSPTSLKYTDTQYF	TGTGCCAGCAGTCCGACTAGCCTTAAGTACACAGATACGCAGTATTTT
TRBD1	TRBJ2-1	many	TRBV16	CASSHLDRGSYNEQFF	TGTGCCAGCAGCCATTTAGACAGGGGTTCCTACAATGAGCAGTTCTTC
TRBD2	TRBJ2-7	many	TRBV2	CASSASGSSYEQYF	TGTGCCAGCAGTGCTAGCGGGAGCTCCTACGAGCAGTACTTC
.	TRBJ2-7	few	TRBV5-1	CASSLGPRSVYEQYF	TGCGCCAGCAGCTTGGGCCCCAGGAGCGTCTACGAGCAGTACTTC
TRBD2	TRBJ2-7	.	TRBV6-2/TRBV6-3	CASSRTSREGEQYF	TGTGCCAGCAGCAGGACTAGCAGGGAGGGCGAGCAGTACTTC
TRBD2	TRBJ2-3	.	TRBV27	CASSLSGIAGGNRDTQYF	TGTGCCAGCAGTTTATCGGGGATAGCGGGAGGAAATAGAGATACGCAGTATTTT
.	TRBJ2-3	many	TRBV28	CASSLAGPTDTQYF	TGTGCCAGCAGTTTAGCGGGGCCCACAGATACGCAGTATTTT
.	TRBJ2-1	many	TRBV28	CASRTIAAYYNEQFF	TGTGCCAGCAGAACTATAGCGGCCTACTACAATGAGCAGTTCTTC
TRBD2	TRBJ2-3	few	TRBV7-2	CASSPGLVTDTQYF	TGTGCCAGCAGCCCCGGACTAGTGACAGATACGCAGTATTTT
TRBD1	TRBJ1-1	few	TRBV28	CASSLGDSIGEAFF	TGTGCCAGCAGTTTAGGGGACAGTATTGGCGAAGCTTTCTTT
.	TRBJ2-5	.	TRBV14	CASSQVLGGQETQYF	TGTGCCAGCAGCCAAGTGTTGGGGGGCCAAGAGACCCAGTACTTC
.	TRBJ2-4	.	TRBV27	CASSLSGLRPKNIQYF	TGTGCCAGCAGTTTATCAGGTCTTAGGCCCAAAAACATTCAGTACTTC
.	TRBJ1-6	once	TRBV6-5	CASSYSSGQNNSPLHF	TGTGCCAGCAGTTACTCGTCGGGACAAAATAATTCACCCCTCCACTTT
TRBD1	TRBJ2-1	.	TRBV5-1	CASSLWTGGFGNEQFF	TGCGCCAGCAGCCTGTGGACAGGGGGCTTCGGCAATGAGCAGTTCTTC
TRBD1	TRBJ1-1	few	TRBV12-5	CASGLDDRGSTEAFF	TGTGCTAGTGGTTTGGACGACAGGGGGAGCACTGAAGCTTTCTTT
TRBD2	TRBJ2-3	.	TRBV28	CASSLTSEGTDTQYF	TGTGCCAGCAGTTTAACTAGCGAAGGCACAGATACGCAGTATTTT
.	TRBJ2-1	many	TRBV27	CASSHRSGADEQFF	TGTGCCAGCAGTCACCGCTCAGGGGCGGATGAGCAGTTCTTC
TRBD1	TRBJ2-1	few	TRBV9	CASSAPPGQVYNEQFF	TGTGCCAGCAGCGCCCCCCCGGGACAGGTTTACAATGAGCAGTTCTTC
.	TRBJ2-3	few	TRBV30	CAWSPPGRGADTQYF	TGTGCCTGGAGTCCCCCTGGGAGAGGGGCAGATACGCAGTATTTT
.	TRBJ2-3	.	TRBV3-1	CASSRGGGAGAADTQYF	TGTGCCAGCTCACGAGGTGGTGGGGCCGGCGCGGCAGATACGCAGTATTTT
TRBD1	TRBJ2-1	many	TRBV11-2	CASSFDRGSYVEQFF	TGTGCCAGCAGCTTCGACAGGGGAAGTTATGTTGAGCAGTTCTTC
TRBD2	TRBJ2-2	many	TRBV20-1	CSARDGTSGKIGELFF	TGCAGTGCTAGAGATGGGACTAGCGGGAAGATCGGGGAGCTGTTTTTT
.	TRBJ2-7	.	TRBV6-5	CASSSAGTNEQYF	TGTGCCAGCAGTTCAGCAGGGACCAACGAGCAGTACTTC
.	TRBJ2-7	.	TRBV12-3/TRBV12-4	CASNRQGAYEQYF	TGTGCCAGCAACAGGCAGGGCGCCTACGAGCAGTACTTC
TRBD2	TRBJ2-3	.	TRBV7-9	CASSLTGTSGTSTDTQYF	TGTGCCAGCAGCTTAACCGGGACTAGCGGGACGAGCACAGATACGCAGTATTTT
.	TRBJ1-5	many	TRBV20-1	CSASRGMNQPQHF	TGCAGTGCTAGCAGGGGAATGAATCAGCCCCAGCATTTT
.	TRBJ2-3	many	TRBV28	CASSQIRGTLQTDTQYF	TGTGCCAGCAGTCAAATCCGGGGCACCCTGCAGACAGATACGCAGTATTTT
TRBD2	TRBJ2-7	many	TRBV10-3	CAIRGLAGVGEQYF	TGTGCCATCAGAGGACTAGCGGGAGTGGGGGAGCAGTACTTC
TRBD2	TRBJ2-3	.	TRBV11-2	CASSLRIAGPTDTQYF	TGTGCCAGCAGCTTGCGGATAGCGGGACCCACAGATACGCAGTATTTT
TRBD2	TRBJ2-1	many	TRBV7-7	CASSLAPGLGFGEQFF	TGTGCCAGCAGCTTAGCCCCGGGACTAGGTTTTGGTGAGCAGTTCTTC
TRBD2	TRBJ2-3	few	TRBV5-1	CASSLFSGSPDTQYF	TGCGCCAGCAGCTTGTTTAGCGGGAGCCCAGATACGCAGTATTTT
TRBD2	TRBJ2-3	few	TRBV6-5	CASRETSGRVDTQYF	TGTGCCAGCAGGGAGACTAGCGGGAGGGTGGATACGCAGTATTTT
.	TRBJ2-3	.	TRBV9	CASSSKRGSASTDTQYF	TGTGCCAGCAGCTCAAAGCGAGGGAGTGCTAGCACAGATACGCAGTATTTT
TRBD2	TRBJ2-1	.	TRBV5-1	CASSLAGLAGDNEQFF	TGCGCCAGCAGCTTGGCCGGGCTAGCGGGGGACAATGAGCAGTTCTTC
.	TRBJ1-1	many	TRBV20-1	CSAGPLFFGAFF	TGCAGTGCTGGACCGCTTTTTTTTGGAGCTTTCTTT
TRBD2	TRBJ2-3	.	TRBV28	CASSSSGAGDTDTQYF	TGTGCCAGCAGTTCTAGCGGGGCGGGGGACACAGATACGCAGTATTTT
.	TRBJ2-4	many	TRBV28	CASLGARTEAKNIQYF	TGTGCCAGCCTGGGGGCCAGGACGGAGGCCAAAAACATTCAGTACTTC